This TCR beta chain is drawn from a study of shared clonotypes between healthy human individuals. Study findings and constraints: In a few donors, about 5% of naive CD4 clonotypes appeared in common. Donor clonotype sharing was expected to depend on sequencing depth.

Several immunoSEQ plates held equal portions of the genomic DNA taken from each subset. Here immunoSEQ multiplex PCR was the method, and the copy in TCRdb shows in-frame clones only, minus some. The sample includes a few hundred thousand clones, roughly 96% of them seen just once. Naive CD8 isolation took CD45RO-negative cells positively selected for CCR7 and excluded terminally differentiated effector memory CD45RA+ cells. Trimming removed 0 bases from V and 0 bases from J; junction bases left unmatched: 0. This CDR3 has 15 amino acids. Remarks on this clone: The antigen is unknown.

The sample taken for sequencing was naive CD8+ T cells sorted from blood. V is TRBV23-1 and J is TRBJ2-3, with TRBD1 matching over 7 bases. TRBV23-1 is designated an ORF whose function remains uncertain. The source is a woman younger than 45 in good health. The CDR3: CASSQSGQSTDTQYF. The CDR3 region has the DNA TGCGCCAGCAGTCAATCGGGACAGAGCACAGATACGCAGTATTTT.